This T cell receptor (beta chain) was sequenced for a study of T cells in Graves' hyperthyroidism and ophthalmopathy. On the study more broadly: Peripheral blood draws took place at initial diagnosis, ahead of any treatment.

The ends were cut back, 3 bases at V and 0 bases at J, with 15 bases in the middle. Looked up from germline, CDR1 is SGHTA and CDR2 is FQGNSA. This CDR3 has 17 amino acids. RNA transcripts gave rise to amplified TCR beta CDR3 regions. HTBI primers were used for first-round RT-PCR of the TCR CDR3. TCRdb called the multiplex PCR reads again in MiXCR, with one record for every CDR3 protein. The sample gives hundreds of thousands of distinct CDR3 sequences, around 14% of which show up once; 9.2% is in the top ten. An absence of ophthalmopathy progression within 18 months meant stable Graves' hyperthyroidism. Orbital computed tomography and thyroid ultrasound, together with serum TRAb and thyroxine and clinical symptoms, were used for diagnoses. Using 9.5 to 10 ml of fresh peripheral blood, PBMCs were prepared.

The sample comprised blood. This clonotype originated in a woman between 18 and 30 years old with Graves' hyperthyroidism. The chain couples TRBV7-2 to TRBJ1-3; D unclear. The CDR3 loop reads CASSFLPIRFSGNTIYF. Here the CDR3 DNA reads TGTGCCAGCAGCTTTCTTCCAATCCGATTCTCTGGAAACACCATATATTTT.